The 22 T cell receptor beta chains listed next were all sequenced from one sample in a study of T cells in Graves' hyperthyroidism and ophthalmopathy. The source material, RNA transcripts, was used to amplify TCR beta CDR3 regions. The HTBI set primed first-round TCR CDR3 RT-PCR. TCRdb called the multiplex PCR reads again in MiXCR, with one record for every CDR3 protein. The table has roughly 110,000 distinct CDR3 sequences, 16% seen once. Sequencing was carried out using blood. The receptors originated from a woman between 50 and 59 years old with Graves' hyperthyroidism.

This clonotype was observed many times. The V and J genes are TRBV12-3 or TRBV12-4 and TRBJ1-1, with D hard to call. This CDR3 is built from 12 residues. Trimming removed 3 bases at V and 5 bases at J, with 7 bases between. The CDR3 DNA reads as TGTGCCAGCAGTTTGGGGATGACTGAAGCTTTCTTT. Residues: CASSLGMTEAFF.

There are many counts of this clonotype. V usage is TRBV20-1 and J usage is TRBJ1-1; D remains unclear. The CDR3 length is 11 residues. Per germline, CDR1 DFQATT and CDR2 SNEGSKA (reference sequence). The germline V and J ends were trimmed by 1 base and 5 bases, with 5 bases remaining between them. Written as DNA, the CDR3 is TGCAGTGCTAGAGCGGGTACTGAAGCTTTCTTT. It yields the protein CSARAGTEAFF.

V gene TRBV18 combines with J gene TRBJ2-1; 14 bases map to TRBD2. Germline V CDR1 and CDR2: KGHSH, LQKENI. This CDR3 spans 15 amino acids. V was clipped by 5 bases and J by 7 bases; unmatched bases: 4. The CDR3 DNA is TGTGCCAGCTCAGTTGGGACTAGCGGGGGAAATGAGCAGTTCTTC. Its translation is CASSVGTSGGNEQFF.

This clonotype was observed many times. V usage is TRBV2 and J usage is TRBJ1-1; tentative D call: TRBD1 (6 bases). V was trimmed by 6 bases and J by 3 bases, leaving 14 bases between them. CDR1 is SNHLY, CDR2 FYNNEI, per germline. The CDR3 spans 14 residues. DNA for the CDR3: TGTGCCAGCAGAATACAGGGCGGGGACACTGAAGCTTTCTTT. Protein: CASRIQGGDTEAFF. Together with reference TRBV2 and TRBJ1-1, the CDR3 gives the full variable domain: EPEVTQTPSHQVTQMGQEVILRCVPISNHLYFYWYRQILGQKVEFLVSFYNNEISEKSEIFDDQFSVERPDGSNFTLKIRSTKLEDSAMYFCASRIQGGDTEAFFGQGTRLTVV.

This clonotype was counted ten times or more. This CDR3 is CSAATGLAVHEQYF. The CDR3 DNA reads as TGCAGTGCTGCTACCGGACTAGCAGTGCACGAGCAGTACTTC. The chain carries TRBV20-1 and TRBJ2-7; TRBD2 agrees at 8 bases. This CDR3 is 14 amino acids long. J gave up 5 bases and V 5 bases, and 11 bases lay outside the gene matches. Germline loops: CDR1 DFQATT, CDR2 SNEGSKA (reference sequence).

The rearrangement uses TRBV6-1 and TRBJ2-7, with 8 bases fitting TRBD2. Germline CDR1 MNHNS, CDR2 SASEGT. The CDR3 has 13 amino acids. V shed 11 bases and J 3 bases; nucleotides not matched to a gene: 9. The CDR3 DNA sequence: TGTGCCGGTCGTAGCGGGGAAGGCTACGAGCAGTACTTC. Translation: CAGRSGEGYEQYF.

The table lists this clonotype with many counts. The DNA for the CDR3 is TGCGCCAGCAGCCCGATGGGAGGCTACGAGCAGTACTTC. Protein sequence: CASSPMGGYEQYF. V usage is TRBV5-1 and J usage is TRBJ2-7, with D possibly being TRBD2 (6 bases). Germline CDR1 SGHRS, CDR2 YFSETQ. The CDR3 has 13 residues. Trimming stripped 4 bases from V and 3 bases from J, with 11 bases between.

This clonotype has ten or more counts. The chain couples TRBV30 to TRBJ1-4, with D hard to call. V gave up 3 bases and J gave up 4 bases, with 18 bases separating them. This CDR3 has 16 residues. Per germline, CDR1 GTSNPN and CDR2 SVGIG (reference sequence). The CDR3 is CAWRAPQGWGNEKLFF. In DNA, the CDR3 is TGTGCCTGGAGAGCCCCCCAAGGGTGGGGTAATGAAAAACTGTTTTTT. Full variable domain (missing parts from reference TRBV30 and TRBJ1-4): SQTIHQWPATLVQPVGSPLSLECTVEGTSNPNLYWYRQAAGRGLQLLFYSVGIGQISSEVPQNLSASRPQDRQFILSSKKLLLSDSGFYLCAWRAPQGWGNEKLFFGSGTQLSVL.

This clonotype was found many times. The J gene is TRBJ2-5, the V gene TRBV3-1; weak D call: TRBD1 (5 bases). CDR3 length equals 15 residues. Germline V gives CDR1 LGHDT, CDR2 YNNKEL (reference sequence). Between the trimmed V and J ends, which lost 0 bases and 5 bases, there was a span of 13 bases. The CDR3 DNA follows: TGTGCCAGCAGCCAAGAAGTGGCTGCAGGGGAGACCCAGTACTTC. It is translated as CASSQEVAAGETQYF.

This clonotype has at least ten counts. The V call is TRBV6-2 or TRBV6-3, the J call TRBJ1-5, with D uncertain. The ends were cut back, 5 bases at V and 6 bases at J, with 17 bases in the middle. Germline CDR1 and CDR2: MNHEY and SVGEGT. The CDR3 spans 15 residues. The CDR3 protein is CASSPSNARFQPQHF. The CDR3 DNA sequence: TGTGCCAGCAGTCCCAGTAATGCCCGCTTTCAGCCCCAGCATTTT.

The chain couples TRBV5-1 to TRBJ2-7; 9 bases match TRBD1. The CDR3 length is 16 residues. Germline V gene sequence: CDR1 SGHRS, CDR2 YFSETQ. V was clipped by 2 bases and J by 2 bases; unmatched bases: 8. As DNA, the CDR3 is TGCGCCAGCAGCTTAGATGGACAGGGGCTAGCCTACGAGCAGTACTTC. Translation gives CASSLDGQGLAYEQYF.

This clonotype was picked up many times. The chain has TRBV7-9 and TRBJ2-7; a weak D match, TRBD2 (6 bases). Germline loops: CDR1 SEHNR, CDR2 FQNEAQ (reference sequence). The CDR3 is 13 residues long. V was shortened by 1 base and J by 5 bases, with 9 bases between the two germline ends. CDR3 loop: CASSLGLGDEQYF. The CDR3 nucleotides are TGTGCCAGCAGCTTAGGACTAGGGGACGAGCAGTACTTC.

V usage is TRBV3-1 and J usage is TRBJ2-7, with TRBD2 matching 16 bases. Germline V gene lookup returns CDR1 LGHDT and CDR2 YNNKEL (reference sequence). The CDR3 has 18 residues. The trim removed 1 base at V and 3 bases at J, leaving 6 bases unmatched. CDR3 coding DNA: TGTGCCAGCAGCCAAGTGGGGACTAGCGGGGGGGGACTCTACGAGCAGTACTTC. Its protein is CASSQVGTSGGGLYEQYF.

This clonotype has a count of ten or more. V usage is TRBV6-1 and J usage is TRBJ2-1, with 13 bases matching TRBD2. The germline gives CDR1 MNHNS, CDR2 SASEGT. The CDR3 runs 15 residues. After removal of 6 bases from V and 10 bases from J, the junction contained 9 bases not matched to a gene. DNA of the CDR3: TGTGCCAGCAGAAGTCCGGGACTAGCGGGATCAGAGCAGTTCTTC. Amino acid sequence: CASRSPGLAGSEQFF.

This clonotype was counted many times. CDR3 DNA sequence: TGTGCCAGCGGGTCGGGAGTGGAGGATACGCAGTATTTT. Protein product: CASGSGVEDTQYF. The V gene is TRBV2, the J gene TRBJ2-3, with D tentatively TRBD2 (6 bases). This CDR3 is built from 13 residues. The V and J ends lost 8 bases and 6 bases respectively, with 15 bases between them. Germline assignment: CDR1 SNHLY and CDR2 FYNNEI.

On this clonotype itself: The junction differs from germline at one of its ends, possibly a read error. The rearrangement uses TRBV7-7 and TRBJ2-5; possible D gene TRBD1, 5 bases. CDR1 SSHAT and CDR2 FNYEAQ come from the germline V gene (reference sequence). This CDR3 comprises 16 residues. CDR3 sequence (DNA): TGTGCTAGCAGCCCCACCCCCGGCAGGGTACAAGAGACCCAGTACTTC. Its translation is CASSPTPGRVQETQYF.

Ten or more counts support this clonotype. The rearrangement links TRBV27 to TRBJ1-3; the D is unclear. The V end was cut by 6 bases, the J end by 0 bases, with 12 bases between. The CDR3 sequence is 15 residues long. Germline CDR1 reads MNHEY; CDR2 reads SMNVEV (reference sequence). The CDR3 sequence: CASRQSRVSGNTIYF. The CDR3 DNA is TGTGCCAGCAGACAATCGAGAGTCTCTGGAAACACCATATATTTT.

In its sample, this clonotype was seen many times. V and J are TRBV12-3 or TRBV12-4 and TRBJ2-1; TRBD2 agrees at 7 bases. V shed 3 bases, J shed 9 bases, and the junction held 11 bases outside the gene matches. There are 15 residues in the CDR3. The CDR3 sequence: CASSFSASGNLEQFF. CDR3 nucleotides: TGTGCCAGCAGTTTTTCGGCTAGCGGAAACCTTGAGCAGTTCTTC.

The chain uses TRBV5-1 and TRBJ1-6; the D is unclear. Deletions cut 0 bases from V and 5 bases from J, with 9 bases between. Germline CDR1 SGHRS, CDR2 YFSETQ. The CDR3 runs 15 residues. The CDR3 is CASSLASVDNSPLHF. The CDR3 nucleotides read TGCGCCAGCAGCTTGGCCTCGGTGGATAATTCACCCCTCCACTTT.

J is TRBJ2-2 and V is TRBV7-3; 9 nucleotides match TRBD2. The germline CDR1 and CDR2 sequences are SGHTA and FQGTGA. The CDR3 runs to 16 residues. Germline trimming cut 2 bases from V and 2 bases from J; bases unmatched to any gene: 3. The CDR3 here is CASSLLAGKNTGELFF. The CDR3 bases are TGTGCCAGCAGCTTACTAGCGGGAAAAAACACCGGGGAGCTGTTTTTT.

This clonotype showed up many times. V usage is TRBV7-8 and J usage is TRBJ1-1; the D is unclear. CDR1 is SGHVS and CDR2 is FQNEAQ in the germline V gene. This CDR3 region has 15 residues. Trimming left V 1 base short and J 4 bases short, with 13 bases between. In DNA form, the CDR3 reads TGTGCCAGCAGCTTAGGGGGAGTTAGGAGCACTGAAGCTTTCTTT. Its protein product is CASSLGGVRSTEAFF. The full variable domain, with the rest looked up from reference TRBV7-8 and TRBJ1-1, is GAGVSQSPRYKVAKRGQDVALRCDPISGHVSLFWYQQALGQGPEFLTYFQNEAQLDKSGLPSDRFFAERPEGSVSTLKIQRTQQEDSAVYLCASSLGGVRSTEAFFGQGTRLTVV.

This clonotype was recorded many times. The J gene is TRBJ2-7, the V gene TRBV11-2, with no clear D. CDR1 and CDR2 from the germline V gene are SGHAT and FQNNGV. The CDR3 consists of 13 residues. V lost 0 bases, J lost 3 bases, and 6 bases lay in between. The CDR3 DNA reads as TGTGCCAGCAGCTTAGATAGTCTCTACGAGCAGTACTTC. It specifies CASSLDSLYEQYF.